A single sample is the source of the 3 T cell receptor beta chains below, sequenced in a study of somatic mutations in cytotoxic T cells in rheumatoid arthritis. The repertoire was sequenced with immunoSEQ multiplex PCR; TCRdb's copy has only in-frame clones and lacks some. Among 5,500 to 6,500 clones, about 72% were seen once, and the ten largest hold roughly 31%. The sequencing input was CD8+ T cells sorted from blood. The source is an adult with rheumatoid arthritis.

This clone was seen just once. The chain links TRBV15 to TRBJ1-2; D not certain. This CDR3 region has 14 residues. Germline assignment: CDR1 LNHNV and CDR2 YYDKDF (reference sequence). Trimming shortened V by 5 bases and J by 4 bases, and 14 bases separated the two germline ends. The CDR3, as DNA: TGTGCCACCAGCGGAAGAGGCTGGAGCTATGGCTACACCTTC. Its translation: CATSGRGWSYGYTF.

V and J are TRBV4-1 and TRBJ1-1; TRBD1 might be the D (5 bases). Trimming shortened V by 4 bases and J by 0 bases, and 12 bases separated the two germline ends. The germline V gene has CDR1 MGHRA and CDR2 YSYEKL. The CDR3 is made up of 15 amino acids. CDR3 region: CASSRERQLNTEAFF. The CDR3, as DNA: TGCGCCAGCAGCCGAGAAAGACAGTTGAACACTGAAGCTTTCTTT.

The DNA for the CDR3 is TGTGCCAGCAGCAGTACTCCCGAGCAGTACTTC. Translated, it gives CASSSTPEQYF. This chain uses TRBV11-3 with TRBJ2-7; D not resolved. Germline CDR1 and CDR2: SGHNT and YENEEA. Trimming took off 5 bases at V and 6 bases at J, with 8 bases between the two ends. The CDR3 length is 11 residues.